The clone carrying this T cell receptor (beta chain) was counted only a few times. Its target is unknown. The patients, who ranged from 18 to 65 in age, presented with newly diagnosed hyperthyroidism lasting under 2 months. Diagnosis rested on symptoms, serum thyroxine and TRAb, thyroid ultrasound, and orbital computed tomography. PBMCs were obtained from approximately 10 ml fresh peripheral blood. This record comes from a study of T cells in Graves' hyperthyroidism and ophthalmopathy. Points from the study as a whole: Through a model of 13 V-J features, ophthalmopathy was separated from stable hyperthyroidism.

Amplification targeted TCR beta CDR3 regions from RNA transcripts. HTBI primers were used for first-round RT-PCR of the TCR CDR3. TCRdb reanalysed the multiplex PCR reads using MiXCR and keeps one entry per CDR3 protein. The sample consists of hundreds of thousands of distinct CDR3 sequences, roughly 16% of them appearing once. The sequencing input was blood. The clonotype comes from a woman aged 25 to 39 with Graves' hyperthyroidism.

CDR3 DNA: TGTGCCAGCAGTTACGGGTCAGAAGCTAATGAAAAACTGTTTTTT. It codes for CASSYGSEANEKLFF. The chain carries TRBV6-5 and TRBJ1-4, with D uncertain. The V end lost 2 bases, the J end lost 3 bases, and 10 bases lay between the germline ends. CDR1 is MNHEY, CDR2 SVGAGI, per germline. CDR3 length equals 15 residues.